One and the same sample provided the 24 T cell receptor beta chains below, sequenced in a study of human T cells and chemical hapten exposure. TCRdb independently ran MiXCR on the RACE reads; one entry per CDR3 protein. The table shows 50,000 or so distinct CDR3 sequences, with about 11% occurring only once. Time point denoted: patch test 1, 2 weeks after DPC sensitization. This sample's treatment: therapeutic diphenylcyclopropenone sensitization with weekly scalp DPC. Total RNA was isolated from whole blood that had not been fractionated. Sequencing used whole blood, obtained in connection with sensitization to the hapten diphenylcyclopropenone (DPC). The receptors derive from a woman aged 40 to 49 with alopecia areata. Some clones in this sample may be carry-over from other donors' samples.

This chain connects TRBV5-1 to TRBJ1-2, with D possibly matching TRBD1 (6 bases). The V and J ends lost 4 bases and 1 base respectively, with 8 bases between them. This CDR3 is 13 amino acids long. Germline loops: CDR1 SGHRS, CDR2 YFSETQ. CDR3 amino acids: CASSKGVNYGYTF. For the CDR3, the DNA is TGCGCCAGCAGCAAGGGGGTTAACTATGGCTACACCTTC.

This clonotype has just a few counts. The rearrangement uses TRBV15 and TRBJ1-1, with no clear D. This CDR3 is built from 12 residues. Germline lookup yields CDR1 LNHNV and CDR2 YYDKDF (reference sequence). V shed 0 bases and J shed 5 bases, with 4 bases lying between them. DNA of the CDR3: TGTGCCACCAGCAGAGATCGGACTGAAGCTTTCTTT. Translating gives CATSRDRTEAFF. Drawing the rest from reference TRBV15 and TRBJ1-1, the complete variable domain is DAMVIQNPRYQVTQFGKPVTLSCSQTLNHNVMYWYQQKSSQAPKLLFHYYDKDFNNEADTPDNFQSRRPNTSFCFLDIRSPGLGDTAMYLCATSRDRTEAFFGQGTRLTVV.

The CDR3 loop reads CASSFARGRSPLHF. Written as DNA, the CDR3 is TGTGCCAGCAGTTTCGCCAGGGGGCGATCACCCCTCCACTTT. The rearrangement joins TRBV12-3 or TRBV12-4 to TRBJ1-6; TRBD1 aligns across 8 bases. J lost 10 bases, V lost 3 bases, and 5 bases had no gene match. The CDR3 runs 14 residues.

This clonotype was seen a handful of times. The chain links TRBV25-1 to TRBJ2-3, with D perhaps being TRBD1 or TRBD2 (5 bases each). Germline CDR1 reads MGHDK; CDR2 reads SYGVNS. The CDR3 has 17 residues. V lost 2 bases and J 6 bases, leaving 21 bases between the germline ends. CDR3 sequence (DNA): TGTGCCAGCAGTGAAGGGGGTTCCGGCCGCCTCGTCGATACGCAGTATTTT. Amino acids: CASSEGGSGRLVDTQYF.

This clonotype was seen many times. The chain carries TRBV12-3 or TRBV12-4 and TRBJ1-1, with 9 bases fitting TRBD1. The J segment lost 3 bases and the V segment lost 7 bases, leaving 9 bases of the junction unmatched. CDR3 size: 15 residues. The CDR3 reads CASNMGQGMDTEAFF. The CDR3, as DNA: TGTGCCAGCAATATGGGACAGGGAATGGACACTGAAGCTTTCTTT.

This clonotype turned up a few times. The V call is TRBV29-1, the J call TRBJ2-7; the D gene is possibly TRBD1 (5 bases). The CDR3 sequence is 14 residues long. Per the germline V gene, CDR1 is SQVTM and CDR2 is ANQGSEA. Trimming removed 4 bases at V and 3 bases at J, with 16 bases between. The CDR3 sequence is CSVGGAPLGYEQYF. CDR3 coding DNA: TGCAGCGTTGGGGGCGCCCCGCTGGGCTACGAGCAGTACTTC.

This clonotype has a handful of counts. V usage is TRBV29-1 and J usage is TRBJ2-5, with 13 bases identical to TRBD2. CDR3 length: 15 residues. The germline gives CDR1 SQVTM, CDR2 ANQGSEA. Trimming removed 4 bases from V and 5 bases from J; junction bases left unmatched: 7. The chain's CDR3 is CSVVTSGGSVETQYF. CDR3 DNA: TGCAGCGTTGTGACTAGCGGGGGGTCGGTGGAGACCCAGTACTTC.

The chain combines TRBV7-2 with TRBJ2-5, with TRBD1 matching 10 bases. The CDR3 consists of 15 residues. Losses at the gene ends were 4 bases for V and 4 bases for J; bases not matched to a gene: 6. CDR1 and CDR2 (germline): SGHTA, FQGNSA. CDR3 nucleotides: TGTGCCAGCAGCTACCGGACAGGGGGGAGAGAGACCCAGTACTTC. Translated: CASSYRTGGRETQYF.

This clonotype appeared a few times. The chain links TRBV7-2 to TRBJ2-2; D ambiguous. Germline lookup yields CDR1 SGHTA and CDR2 FQGNSA. V gave up 5 bases and J gave up 4 bases, with 17 bases separating them. The CDR3 is made up of 16 amino acids. As DNA, the CDR3 is TGTGCCAGCAGCGCCCATGCAGTCGGCATCACCGGGGAGCTGTTTTTT. Protein product: CASSAHAVGITGELFF.

This sequence joins TRBV20-1 and TRBJ2-1; tentatively, D is TRBD1 (6 bases). V was trimmed by 4 bases and J by 5 bases, leaving 21 bases between them. This CDR3 comprises 16 residues. Germline V gene lookup returns CDR1 DFQATT and CDR2 SNEGSKA (reference sequence). The CDR3 coding sequence is TGCAGTGCTACCACCCCGGACAGTTTAACTGACAATGAGCAGTTCTTC. Translated: CSATTPDSLTDNEQFF.

In this sample, this clonotype turned up a few times. The J gene is TRBJ2-1, the V gene TRBV29-1; TRBD1 agrees at 7 bases. This CDR3 is built from 14 residues. V lost 5 bases, J lost 0 bases, and 4 bases stayed unmatched. Per the germline V gene, CDR1 is SQVTM and CDR2 is ANQGSEA. In DNA, the CDR3 is TGCAGCGTTCGACAGGGAACCTCCTACAATGAGCAGTTCTTC. Its translation is CSVRQGTSYNEQFF.

This clonotype was counted a few times. The chain is built from TRBV18 and TRBJ1-4, with a possible D match to TRBD1 (6 bases). CDR1 is KGHSH, CDR2 LQKENI, per germline. The CDR3 runs 13 residues. Trimming removed 4 bases from V and 6 bases from J, with 9 bases in between. The CDR3 sequence is CASSRGADEKLFF. The CDR3 DNA sequence: TGTGCCAGCTCACGGGGGGCGGATGAAAAACTGTTTTTT. Supplemented by reference TRBV18 and TRBJ1-4, the full variable domain reads NAGVMQNPRHLVRRRGQEARLRCSPMKGHSHVYWYRQLPEEGLKFMVYLQKENIIDESGMPKERFSAEFPKEGPSILRIQQVVRGDSAAYFCASSRGADEKLFFGSGTQLSVL.

The chain has TRBV3-1 and TRBJ2-5, with TRBD2 matching over 15 bases. V was pared by 4 bases and J by 6 bases, with 6 bases of the junction left unmatched. CDR1 and CDR2 (germline): LGHDT, YNNKEL (reference sequence). CDR3 size: 16 residues. The CDR3 nucleotides are TGTGCCAGCAGCCCCGGACTAGCGGGGGGGCAGAAGACCCAGTACTTC. It yields the protein CASSPGLAGGQKTQYF.

This clonotype was recorded a few times. The chain is built from TRBV7-6 and TRBJ1-5, with D possibly matching TRBD1 (6 bases). CDR1 is SGHVS, CDR2 FNYEAQ, per germline. V lost 2 bases to trimming and J lost 10 bases, with 15 bases between them. The CDR3 has 14 amino acids. The chain's CDR3 is CASSLSYQGGPQHF. CDR3 DNA sequence: TGTGCCAGCAGCTTATCCTATCAAGGGGGACCCCAGCATTTT.

This clonotype has more than one count but fewer than ten. This chain connects TRBV6-5 to TRBJ1-6; D uncertain. This CDR3 comprises 12 residues. Germline-derived CDR1 and CDR2 are MNHEY and SVGAGI. V lost 7 bases, J lost 10 bases, and 11 bases lay in between. The CDR3 loop is CASMRAQSPLHF. The CDR3 DNA is TGTGCCAGCATGAGGGCGCAATCACCCCTCCACTTT.

The genes are TRBV7-2 and TRBJ2-1; 8 bases map to TRBD2. CDR3 size: 13 residues. The germline V gene encodes CDR1 SGHTA and CDR2 FQGNSA. The V segment lost 1 base and the J segment 9 bases; nucleotides outside the gene matches: 2. The CDR3: CASSLGLAGEQFF. As DNA, the CDR3 is TGTGCCAGCAGCTTAGGCCTAGCGGGTGAGCAGTTCTTC.

The CDR3 loop reads CASSFSLAGTGRETQYF. The CDR3 DNA follows: TGTGCCAGCAGTTTTTCGCTTGCCGGGACAGGGAGAGAGACCCAGTACTTC. The chain has TRBV28 and TRBJ2-5; TRBD1 matches at 9 bases. CDR1 is MDHEN and CDR2 is SYDVKM in the germline V gene. V lost 3 bases and J lost 4; bases outside the gene matches: 12. The CDR3 is 17 residues long.

CDR3 nucleotides: TGCAGCGTCAAGGACAGGGCCACGAACACCGGGGAGCTGTTTTTT. Amino acid sequence: CSVKDRATNTGELFF. The chain couples TRBV29-1 to TRBJ2-2; 8 bases align to TRBD1. J lost 0 bases, V lost 6 bases, and 6 bases had no gene match. The CDR3 runs 15 residues. The germline gives CDR1 SQVTM, CDR2 ANQGSEA.

The J gene is TRBJ2-3, the V gene TRBV7-3; D may match TRBD1 or TRBD2 (6 bases each). Looked up from germline, CDR1 is SGHTA and CDR2 is FQGTGA. Trimming removed 5 bases at V and 2 bases at J, with 17 bases between. The CDR3 sequence is 16 residues long. CDR3 protein: CASSPRGQGTTDTQYF. In nucleotides, the CDR3 is TGTGCCAGCAGCCCCCGGGGGCAGGGGACCACAGATACGCAGTATTTT.

This clonotype was counted at least ten times. The gene calls are TRBV7-6 and TRBJ1-2, with D possibly being TRBD1 (5 bases). Deletions cut 5 bases from V and 4 bases from J, with 11 bases between. Germline CDR1 SGHVS, CDR2 FNYEAQ. There are 13 residues in the CDR3. The CDR3 nucleotides are TGTGCCAGCAGCCTGGGGACGGCCTATGGCTACACCTTC. It encodes CASSLGTAYGYTF.

V is TRBV11-2 and J is TRBJ2-2; 8 bases fit TRBD2. Germline CDR1 SGHAT, CDR2 FQNNGV. The CDR3 has 19 residues. The junction had 15 bases not matched to a gene; V was cut back by 2 bases and J by 4 bases. CDR3 protein: CASSLYSSGIRSGTGELFF. In nucleotides, the CDR3 is TGTGCCAGCAGCTTATACAGTAGCGGGATTCGGTCGGGCACCGGGGAGCTGTTTTTT.

This clonotype showed up just a few times. This chain joins TRBV28 and TRBJ2-4; D may be TRBD2 (6 bases). CDR3 length: 15 amino acids. Germline CDR1 reads MDHEN; CDR2 reads SYDVKM. V was clipped by 3 bases and J by 9 bases, with 18 bases between them. CDR3 sequence: CASSLGNAGGGIQYF. In DNA form, the CDR3 reads TGTGCCAGCAGTTTGGGGAATGCCGGGGGTGGCATTCAGTACTTC.

This chain connects TRBV4-3 to TRBJ1-1; the D gene is possibly TRBD1 (5 bases). V shed 2 bases and J shed 0 bases, with 19 bases lying between them. There are 18 residues in the CDR3. Germline CDR1 is LGHNA and CDR2 is YSLEER. CDR3 residues: CASSQPRPGGGMNTEAFF. The CDR3 DNA is TGCGCCAGCAGCCAACCCCGCCCCGGGGGAGGCATGAACACTGAAGCTTTCTTT.

This clonotype was recorded at least ten times. The chain is built from TRBV12-3 or TRBV12-4 and TRBJ2-2; maybe TRBD1 (6 bases). V shed 8 bases and J shed 3 bases, with 10 bases lying between them. CDR3 length: 13 residues. CDR3 protein: CASVRTDTGELFF. The CDR3 coding sequence is TGTGCCAGCGTTAGGACAGACACCGGGGAGCTGTTTTTT.